In its sample, the clone carrying this TCR beta chain was seen many times. The data belong to a study of shared clonotypes between healthy human individuals. The overall study: Each donor's CD8 memory used one plate, CD8 naive two, each CD4 subset three.

Sequencing was performed with immunoSEQ multiplex PCR; in TCRdb, only in-frame clones are kept and a portion is missing. Of hundreds of thousands of clones in the sample, just over 90% were seen once. V dropped 7 bases and J dropped 0 bases, with 19 bases sitting between them. Germline CDR1 MNHEY, CDR2 SMNVEV (reference sequence). This CDR3 has 16 residues. Only CD45RO-negative cells positively selected for CCR7 counted as naive CD8 cells, so terminally differentiated effector memory CD45RA+ cells were excluded. The clonotype originates from a young man in good health. V gene TRBV27 combines with J gene TRBJ2-7, with a possible D match to TRBD2 (6 bases). Sample: naive CD8+ T cells sorted from blood. The CDR3 here is CASTPSVGGLSYEQYF. CDR3 DNA sequence: TGTGCCAGCACCCCTTCGGTGGGGGGTCTCTCCTACGAGCAGTACTTC.